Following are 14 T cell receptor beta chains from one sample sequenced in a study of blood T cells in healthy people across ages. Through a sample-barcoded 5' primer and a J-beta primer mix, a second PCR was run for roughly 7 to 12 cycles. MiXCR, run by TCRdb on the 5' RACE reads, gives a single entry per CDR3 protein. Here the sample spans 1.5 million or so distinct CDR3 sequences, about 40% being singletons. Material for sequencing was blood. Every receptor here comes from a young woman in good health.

Here the CDR3 reads CAISDSPGLQNSPLHF. The CDR3 DNA follows: TGTGCCATCAGTGATTCTCCGGGACTCCAGAATTCACCCCTCCACTTT. The J gene is TRBJ1-6, the V gene TRBV10-3; perhaps TRBD1 as D (5 bases). V was pared by 3 bases and J by 7 bases, with 16 bases between. This CDR3 is built from 16 residues. The germline V gene encodes CDR1 ENHRY and CDR2 SYGVKD.

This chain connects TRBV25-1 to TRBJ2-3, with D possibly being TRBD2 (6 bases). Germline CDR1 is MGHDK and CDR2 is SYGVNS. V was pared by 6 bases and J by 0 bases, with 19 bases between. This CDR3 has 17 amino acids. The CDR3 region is CASSYGGLVTSTDTQYF. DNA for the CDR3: TGTGCCAGCAGCTATGGAGGGCTCGTTACTAGCACAGATACGCAGTATTTT.

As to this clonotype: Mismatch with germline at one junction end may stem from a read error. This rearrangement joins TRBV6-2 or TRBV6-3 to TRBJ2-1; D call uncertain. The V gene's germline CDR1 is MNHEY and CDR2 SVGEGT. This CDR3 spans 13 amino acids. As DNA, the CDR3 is TGTGTCAGCAGTGACCCTATTCAAGAGACCCAGTTCTTC. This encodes CVSSDPIQETQFF.

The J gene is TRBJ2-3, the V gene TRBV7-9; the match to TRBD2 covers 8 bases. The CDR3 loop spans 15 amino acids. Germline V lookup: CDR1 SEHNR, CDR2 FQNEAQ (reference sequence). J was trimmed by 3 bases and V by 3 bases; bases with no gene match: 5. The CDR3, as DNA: TGTGCCAGCAGCTTCGGGACTAGGGCTACAGATACGCAGTATTTT. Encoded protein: CASSFGTRATDTQYF.

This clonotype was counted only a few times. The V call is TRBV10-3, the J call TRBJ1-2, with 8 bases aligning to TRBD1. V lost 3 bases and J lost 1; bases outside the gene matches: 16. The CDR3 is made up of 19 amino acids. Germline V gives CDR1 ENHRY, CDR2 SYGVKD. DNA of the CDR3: TGTGCCATCAGTGACCTCGGGCGCCGAGCAGGGGGCGGTAACTATGGCTACACCTTC. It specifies CAISDLGRRAGGGNYGYTF.

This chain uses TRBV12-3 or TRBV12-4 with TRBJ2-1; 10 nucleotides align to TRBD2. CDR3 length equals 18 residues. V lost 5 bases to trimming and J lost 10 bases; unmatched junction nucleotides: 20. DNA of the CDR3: TGTGCCAGCAGTCCGCCTGGGGCCCTAGCGGGGGTTTCCTACGAGCAGTTCTTC. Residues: CASSPPGALAGVSYEQFF.

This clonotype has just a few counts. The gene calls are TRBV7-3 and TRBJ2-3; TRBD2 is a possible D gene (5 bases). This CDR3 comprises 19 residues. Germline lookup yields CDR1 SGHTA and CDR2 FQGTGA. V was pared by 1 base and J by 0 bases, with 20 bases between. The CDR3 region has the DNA TGTGCCAGCAGCTTAAGCCCCCCCTTTGGCGGCGGGAGCACAGATACGCAGTATTTT. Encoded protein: CASSLSPPFGGGSTDTQYF.

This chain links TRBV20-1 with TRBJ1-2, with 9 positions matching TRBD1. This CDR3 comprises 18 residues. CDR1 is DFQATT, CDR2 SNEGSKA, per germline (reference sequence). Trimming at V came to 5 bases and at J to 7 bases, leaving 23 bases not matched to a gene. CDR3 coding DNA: TGCAGTGCTCCACAGGGGGCGCCTTTGGGAGTGGGGGTACGTGGCTACACCTTC. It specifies CSAPQGAPLGVGVRGYTF.

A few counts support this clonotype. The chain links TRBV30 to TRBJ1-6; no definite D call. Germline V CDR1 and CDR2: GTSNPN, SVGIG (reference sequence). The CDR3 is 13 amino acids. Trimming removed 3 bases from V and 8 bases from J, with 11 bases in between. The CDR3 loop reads CAWSPGSDSPLHF. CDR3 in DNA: TGTGCCTGGAGCCCCGGTTCGGATTCACCCCTCCACTTT.

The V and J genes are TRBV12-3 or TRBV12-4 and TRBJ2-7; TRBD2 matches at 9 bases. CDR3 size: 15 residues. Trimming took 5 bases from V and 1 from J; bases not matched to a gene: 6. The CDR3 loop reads CASSLKTSGSYEQYF. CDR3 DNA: TGTGCCAGCAGTCTGAAGACTAGCGGTTCCTACGAGCAGTACTTC.

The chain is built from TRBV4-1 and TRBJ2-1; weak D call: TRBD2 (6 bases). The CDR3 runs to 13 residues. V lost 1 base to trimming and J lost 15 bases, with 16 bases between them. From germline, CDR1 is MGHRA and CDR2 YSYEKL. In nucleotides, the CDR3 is TGCGCCAGCAGCCAAGCCTCTCGACTAGTGGTGTTCTTC. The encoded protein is CASSQASRLVVFF.

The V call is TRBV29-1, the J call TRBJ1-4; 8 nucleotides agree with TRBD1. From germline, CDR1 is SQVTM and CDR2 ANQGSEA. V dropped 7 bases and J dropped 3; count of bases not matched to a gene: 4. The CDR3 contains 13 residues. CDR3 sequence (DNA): TGCAGCGCTGGACAGGGACCTAATGAAAAACTGTTTTTT. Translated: CSAGQGPNEKLFF. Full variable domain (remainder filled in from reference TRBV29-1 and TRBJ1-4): SAVISQKPSRDICQRGTSLTIQCQVDSQVTMMFWYRQQPGQSLTLIATANQGSEATYESGFVIDKFPISRPNLTFSTLTVSNMSPEDSSIYLCSAGQGPNEKLFFGSGTQLSVL.

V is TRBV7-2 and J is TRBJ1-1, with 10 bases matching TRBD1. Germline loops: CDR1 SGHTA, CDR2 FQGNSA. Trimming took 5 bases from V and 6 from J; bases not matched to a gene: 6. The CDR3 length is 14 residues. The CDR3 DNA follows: TGTGCCAGCAGCACGACAGGGGGCAGGTCTGAAGCTTTCTTT. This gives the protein CASSTTGGRSEAFF.

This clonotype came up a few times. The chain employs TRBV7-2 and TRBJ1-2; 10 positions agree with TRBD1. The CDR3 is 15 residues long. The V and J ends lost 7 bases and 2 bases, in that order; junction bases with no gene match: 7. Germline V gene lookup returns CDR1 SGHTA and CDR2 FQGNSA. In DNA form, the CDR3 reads TGTGCCAGCAACTGGCCGGGACAGGGGAACTATGGCTACACCTTC. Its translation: CASNWPGQGNYGYTF.